This TCR beta chain was sequenced for a study of glioma-infiltrating T cells. Study findings and constraints: Tissue-blood divergence was below expectation in non-neoplastic patients, above in gliomas. Tissue and blood shared very few CDR3 sequences.

Germline V CDR1 and CDR2: SGHRS, YFSETQ. There are 15 residues in the CDR3. V was cut by 1 base and J by 5 bases, with 14 bases left in between. Amplification of TCR alpha and beta CDR3 regions from RNA used iRepertoire nested multiplex PCR. One-step reverse transcription and amplification started from roughly 100-400 ng of tissue mRNA or PBMC total RNA. TCRdb reanalysed the multiplex PCR reads using MiXCR and keeps one entry per CDR3 protein. Among about 180,000 distinct CDR3 sequences listed, about 40% were seen once. As regards this clonotype: Its antigen is as yet unknown.

This clonotype originated in a human donor with low-grade glioma or glioblastoma, undergoing nonglioma brain surgery, or in good health (not recorded which). Specimen: glioma tissue, nonneoplastic brain tissue, or PBMCs (not recorded which). The chain links TRBV5-1 to TRBJ2-3, with TRBD1 as a possible D gene (6 bases). The CDR3 nucleotides read TGCGCCAGCAGCTTGATGGGGGCGCAGGTAGATACGCAGTATTTT. Translation gives CASSLMGAQVDTQYF.